The 22 T cell receptor beta chains in this list originate from one sample, sequenced in a study of T cell responses to AZD1222 COVID-19 vaccine. Only in-frame clones appear in the TCRdb table, and some are missing; sequencing was by immunoSEQ multiplex PCR. The data show tens of thousands of clones, about 88% seen once. Sequencing was performed on peripheral blood, taken on day 0 of AZD1222 vaccination. These receptors were collected from an adult in good health.

The chain recombines TRBV5-1 with TRBJ2-6; 7 positions agree with TRBD1. Germline V gene data show CDR1 as SGHRS and CDR2 as YFSETQ. This CDR3 spans 19 amino acids. The junction had 9 bases not matched to a gene; V was cut back by 0 bases and J by 0 bases. CDR3 DNA sequence: TGCGCCAGCAGCTTGGGACCACAGGGGACCCCCTCTGGGGCCAACGTCCTGACTTTC. It codes for CASSLGPQGTPSGANVLTF.

V usage is TRBV6-5 and J usage is TRBJ1-1; the D is unclear. V gave up 6 bases and J gave up 3 bases, with 2 bases separating them. This CDR3 comprises 10 residues. Germline V gene sequence: CDR1 MNHEY, CDR2 SVGAGI. The CDR3: CASRYTEAFF. The CDR3 DNA follows: TGTGCCAGCAGGTACACTGAAGCTTTCTTT.

The rearrangement joins TRBV28 to TRBJ2-5, with a possible D match to TRBD1 (6 bases). The CDR3 extends over 18 amino acids. Trimming pared 2 bases from V and 0 bases from J, leaving 19 bases between. CDR1 is MDHEN, CDR2 SYDVKM, per germline. The CDR3 loop is CASSLQSHWTAYQETQYF. The CDR3 region has the DNA TGTGCCAGCAGTTTACAAAGCCATTGGACAGCGTACCAAGAGACCCAGTACTTC.

The J gene is TRBJ1-1, the V gene TRBV2; D unresolved. Trimming removed 2 bases from V and 2 bases from J, with 9 bases in between. This CDR3 has 14 residues. Germline V lookup: CDR1 SNHLY, CDR2 FYNNEI. DNA of the CDR3: TGTGCCAGCAGTGAAACGCAGGTCAACACTGAAGCTTTCTTT. Residues: CASSETQVNTEAFF.

This clone has a handful of counts. The V call is TRBV5-1, the J call TRBJ2-7; a weak D match, TRBD1 (6 bases). The CDR3 is 13 amino acids. From germline, CDR1 is SGHRS and CDR2 YFSETQ. The V end was cut by 5 bases, the J end by 3 bases, with 12 bases between. The CDR3: CASRPTGIYEQYF. The DNA for the CDR3 is TGCGCCAGCAGACCTACAGGGATCTACGAGCAGTACTTC.

The chain couples TRBV11-2 to TRBJ2-1, with a weak D call TRBD2 (5 bases). The CDR3 is 16 residues long. Germline CDR1 and CDR2: SGHAT and FQNNGV. Trimming took off 2 bases at V and 1 base at J, with 12 bases between the two ends. CDR3 DNA: TGTGCCAGCAGCTTACAATCCGGGGTATCCTACAATGAGCAGTTCTTC. Protein: CASSLQSGVSYNEQFF. The full variable domain, completed using reference TRBV11-2 and TRBJ2-1, is EAGVAQSPRYKIIEKRQSVAFWCNPISGHATLYWYQQILGQGPKLLIQFQNNGVVDDSQLPKDRFSAERLKGVDSTLKIQPAKLEDSAVYLCASSLQSGVSYNEQFFGPGTRLTVL.

CDR3 residues: CASSLDQGMSGYTF. The CDR3 DNA is TGCGCCAGCAGCTTGGATCAGGGCATGAGTGGCTACACCTTC. The rearrangement uses TRBV5-1 and TRBJ1-2; D is possibly TRBD1 (5 bases). Looked up from germline, CDR1 is SGHRS and CDR2 is YFSETQ. The CDR3 has 14 residues. V was cut by 0 bases and J by 7 bases, with 13 bases left in between.

In its sample, this clone was seen once. This rearrangement joins TRBV5-8 to TRBJ2-3; TRBD1 agrees at 10 bases. Germline loops: CDR1 SGHTS, CDR2 YDEGEE. Trimming removed 2 bases from V and 4 bases from J; junction bases left unmatched: 4. The CDR3 is 15 residues long. In DNA form, the CDR3 reads TGTGCCAGCAGCTTATACGGGACAGGGGCAGATACGCAGTATTTT. Protein: CASSLYGTGADTQYF. Based on the CDR3 plus reference TRBV5-8 and TRBJ2-3, the full variable domain is EAGVTQSPTHLIKTRGQQATLRCSPISGHTSVYWYQQALGLGLQFLLWYDEGEERNRGNFPPRFSGRQFPNYSSELNVNALELEDSALYLCASSLYGTGADTQYFGPGTRLTVL.

V gene TRBV14 combines with J gene TRBJ2-3; 11 positions match TRBD2. The V gene end was trimmed by 3 bases and the J gene end by 4 bases; junction bases not matched to a gene: 6. CDR1 SGHDN and CDR2 FVKESK come from the germline V gene. CDR3 length: 16 amino acids. The CDR3 is CASSQELAGDPDTQYF. DNA of the CDR3: TGTGCCAGCAGCCAGGAACTAGCGGGAGATCCAGATACGCAGTATTTT.

The chain links TRBV28 to TRBJ1-2, with D uncertain. Trimming pared 5 bases from V and 6 bases from J, leaving 19 bases between. The CDR3 is 15 residues long. The germline gives CDR1 MDHEN, CDR2 SYDVKM. Written as DNA, the CDR3 is TGTGCCAGCAGTCCTAGCTCCGCGCTTGGAGATGGCTACACCTTC. This translates into CASSPSSALGDGYTF.

This sequence joins TRBV5-1 and TRBJ2-7, with 8 bases lining up with TRBD1. The germline V gene encodes CDR1 SGHRS and CDR2 YFSETQ. The CDR3 sequence is 17 residues long. Trimming at V came to 4 bases and at J to 5 bases, leaving 17 bases not matched to a gene. Here the CDR3 DNA reads TGCGCCAGCAGCGTCGGACAGGGCGGTATTGGATCGGACGAGCAGTACTTC. Translation: CASSVGQGGIGSDEQYF.

The chain combines TRBV11-2 with TRBJ2-7; D is unresolved. This CDR3 spans 13 amino acids. Per germline, CDR1 SGHAT and CDR2 FQNNGV. Trimming removed 7 bases from V and 4 bases from J, with 14 bases in between. In DNA form, the CDR3 reads TGTGCCAGCACCGGACCCGTAGGATACGAGCAGTACTTC. Translated: CASTGPVGYEQYF.

The genes are TRBV5-1 and TRBJ2-2; no clear D gene. Looked up from germline, CDR1 is SGHRS and CDR2 is YFSETQ. The germline V and J ends were trimmed by 0 bases and 3 bases, with 6 bases remaining between them. The CDR3 sequence is 14 residues long. In DNA form, the CDR3 reads TGCGCCAGCAGCTTGGGGCTTGACACCGGGGAGCTGTTTTTT. Its translation is CASSLGLDTGELFF.

The V call is TRBV5-5, the J call TRBJ2-3, with 14 positions matching TRBD2. This CDR3 contains 18 residues. Germline lookup yields CDR1 SGHKS and CDR2 YYEKEE (reference sequence). The J segment lost 6 bases and the V segment lost 3 bases, leaving 12 bases of the junction unmatched. The CDR3 sequence is CASSWGPGTSGGADTQYF. The CDR3 bases are TGTGCCAGCAGCTGGGGGCCCGGGACTAGCGGGGGTGCGGATACGCAGTATTTT.

V usage is TRBV6-5 and J usage is TRBJ1-1; D gene uncertain. V lost 1 base, J lost 1 base, and 4 bases lay in between. Germline values: CDR1 MNHEY, CDR2 SVGAGI. The CDR3 extends over 13 amino acids. This CDR3 reads CASSYWGNTEAFF. The CDR3, as DNA: TGTGCCAGCAGTTACTGGGGGAACACTGAAGCTTTCTTT.

This chain links TRBV2 with TRBJ2-7; maybe TRBD2 (6 bases). The CDR3 sequence is 15 residues long. In germline, CDR1 is SNHLY, CDR2 FYNNEI. Trimming left V 3 bases short and J 4 bases short, with 16 bases between. The CDR3 DNA reads as TGTGCCAGCAGTGAGGACGCGTCGGGGGATTACGAGCAGTACTTC. Its protein is CASSEDASGDYEQYF.

J is TRBJ2-7 and V is TRBV11-2; D remains ambiguous. The V gene lost 3 bases and the J gene lost 1 base, with 13 bases spanning the gap. The CDR3 sequence is 15 residues long. Germline loops: CDR1 SGHAT, CDR2 FQNNGV. The CDR3 loop reads CASSFYSDTSYEQYF. CDR3 in DNA: TGTGCCAGCAGCTTTTATAGTGATACATCCTACGAGCAGTACTTC. Together with reference TRBV11-2 and TRBJ2-7, the CDR3 gives the full variable domain: EAGVAQSPRYKIIEKRQSVAFWCNPISGHATLYWYQQILGQGPKLLIQFQNNGVVDDSQLPKDRFSAERLKGVDSTLKIQPAKLEDSAVYLCASSFYSDTSYEQYFGPGTRLTVT.

The chain carries TRBV9 and TRBJ1-1; D call uncertain. Trimming removed 1 base from V and 2 bases from J, with 6 bases in between. CDR3 length equals 13 residues. Germline V gene lookup returns CDR1 SGDLS and CDR2 YYNGEE. The CDR3: CASSVMSNTEAFF. CDR3 DNA sequence: TGTGCCAGCAGCGTAATGTCAAACACTGAAGCTTTCTTT.

The V gene is TRBV28, the J gene TRBJ1-3, with TRBD1 identical over 7 bases. This CDR3 comprises 14 residues. The germline CDR1 and CDR2 sequences are MDHEN and SYDVKM. Trimming at V came to 2 bases and at J to 4 bases, leaving 2 bases not matched to a gene. The CDR3: CASSLPGGGNTIYF. DNA of the CDR3: TGTGCCAGCAGTTTACCAGGGGGAGGAAACACCATATATTTT.

J is TRBJ1-6 and V is TRBV4-1; TRBD1 matches 7 bases. The CDR3 sequence is 19 residues long. V shed 0 bases and J 1 base; nucleotides not matched to a gene: 9. Germline CDR1 is MGHRA and CDR2 is YSYEKL. CDR3 in DNA: TGCGCCAGCAGCCAAGACGGATCAGGGGGTCGGTCCTATAATTCACCCCTCCACTTT. Its translation is CASSQDGSGGRSYNSPLHF.

This chain connects TRBV28 to TRBJ1-1; D unresolved. Germline assignment: CDR1 MDHEN and CDR2 SYDVKM. Trimming took off 3 bases at V and 2 bases at J, with 4 bases between the two ends. The CDR3 has 12 amino acids. In DNA, the CDR3 is TGTGCCAGCAGTTTTACAAACACTGAAGCTTTCTTT. As protein: CASSFTNTEAFF.

The rearrangement joins TRBV5-1 to TRBJ1-5; 7 bases line up with TRBD1. The CDR3 extends over 14 amino acids. V trimming: 0 bases; J trimming: 9 bases; junction bases outside the gene matches: 6. Germline CDR1 SGHRS, CDR2 YFSETQ. CDR3 region: CASSLGQGLGPQHF. The CDR3 DNA follows: TGCGCCAGCAGCTTGGGACAGGGCTTAGGGCCCCAGCATTTT.